This TCR beta chain comes out of a study of T-cell memory formation after mild COVID-19. This clonotype was picked up a small number of times. Its target is unknown. With V trimmed by 0 bases and J by 3 bases, 3 bases remained unmatched. Germline loops: CDR1 LGHDT, CDR2 YNNKEL (reference sequence). CDR3 length equals 15 residues. The study, taken as a whole, reports: Confirmation was lacking for SARS-CoV-2 specificity of second-wave clones that peaked on day 37. Clones that shrank (day 15 to 85) were balanced CD4/CD8, whereas later expanders leaned CD4+.

TCRalpha and TCRbeta libraries used 5'RACE with constant-segment primers and UMIs. Using its own MiXCR run on the 5' RACE reads, TCRdb lists one record per CDR3 protein. The repertoire holds over 450,000 distinct CDR3 sequences, around 20% seen once, with approximately 13% in the top ten. V is TRBV3-1 and J is TRBJ2-5, with 8 nucleotides matching TRBD2. Input material: PBMCs or a T cell subset sorted from them (not recorded which). The receptor comes from an adult woman who had mild COVID-19 (a few samples of this study predate the infection). Cell type and time point are not known. In nucleotides, the CDR3 is TGTGCCAGCAGCCAAGATACTAGCGGAAAAGAGACCCAGTACTTC. It yields the protein CASSQDTSGKETQYF.